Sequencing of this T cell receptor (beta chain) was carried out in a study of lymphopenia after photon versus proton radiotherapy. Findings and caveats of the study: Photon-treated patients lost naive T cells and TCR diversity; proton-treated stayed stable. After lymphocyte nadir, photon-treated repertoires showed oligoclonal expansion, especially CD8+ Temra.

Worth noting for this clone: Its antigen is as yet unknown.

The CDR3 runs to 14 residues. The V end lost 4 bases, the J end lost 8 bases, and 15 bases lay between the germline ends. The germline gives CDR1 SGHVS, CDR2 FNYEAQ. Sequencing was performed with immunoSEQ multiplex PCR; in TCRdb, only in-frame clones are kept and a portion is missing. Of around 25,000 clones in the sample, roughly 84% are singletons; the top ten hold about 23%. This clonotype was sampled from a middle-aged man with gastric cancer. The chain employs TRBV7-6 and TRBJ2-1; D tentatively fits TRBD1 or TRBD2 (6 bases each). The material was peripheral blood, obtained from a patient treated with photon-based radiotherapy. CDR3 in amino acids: CASSSGNGGDEQFF. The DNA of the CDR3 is TGTGCCAGCAGCTCCGGGAACGGGGGCGATGAGCAGTTCTTC.